The 8 T cell receptor beta chains below were found in one sample sequenced in a study of low-dose radiotherapy and immunotherapy resistance in tumors. TRAV- and TRBV-specific primers, spanning alpha and beta chains, primed first-strand cDNA. With a V-primer adapter and a constant-region primer, TCRs were amplified for about 19 PCR cycles. TCRdb itself ran the reads through MiXCR, one entry per CDR3 protein. The sample has about 82,000 distinct CDR3 sequences, around 18% seen once. This sample's time point: before trial treatment. The sequences come from PBMCs, collected before treatment. The receptors were sampled from a male donor with prostate cancer.

This clonotype has a count of ten or more. This chain connects TRBV30 to TRBJ2-7, with 9 bases identical to TRBD1. The length of the CDR3 is 13 residues. Germline CDR1 reads GTSNPN; CDR2 reads SVGIG (reference sequence). Trimming cost V 3 bases and J 4 bases; bases outside gene matches: 4. The CDR3 is CAWRETGGYEQYF. CDR3 bases: TGTGCCTGGAGAGAGACAGGGGGTTACGAGCAGTACTTC.

This clonotype was seen many times. The CDR3: CASSQRLAGPSYNEQFF. The CDR3 DNA follows: TGCGCCAGCAGCCAGCGACTAGCGGGACCCTCCTACAATGAGCAGTTCTTC. The chain recombines TRBV4-3 with TRBJ2-1; the match to TRBD2 covers 11 bases. Germline CDR1 is LGHNA and CDR2 is YSLEER. The CDR3 runs 17 residues. The junction had 4 bases not matched to a gene; V was cut back by 3 bases and J by 0 bases.

This clonotype came up many times. The chain couples TRBV5-1 to TRBJ2-7; D tentatively fits TRBD1 or TRBD2 (5 bases each). Germline CDR1 and CDR2: SGHRS and YFSETQ. The CDR3 totals 13 residues. The V end was cut by 6 bases, the J end by 5 bases, with 15 bases between. This CDR3 reads CASKRDGTNEQYF. Written as DNA, the CDR3 is TGCGCCAGCAAACGGGACGGAACAAACGAGCAGTACTTC.

This clonotype appeared many times. The chain combines TRBV7-2 with TRBJ2-3; TRBD1 aligns across 10 bases. The CDR3 consists of 17 residues. The germline V gene has CDR1 SGHTA and CDR2 FQGNSA. J was trimmed by 1 base and V by 5 bases; bases with no gene match: 9. CDR3 amino acids: CASSTRTGGSGTDTQYF. The DNA for the CDR3 is TGTGCCAGCAGCACTCGGACAGGGGGGAGTGGCACAGATACGCAGTATTTT.

In this sample, this clonotype turned up many times. The chain recombines TRBV12-5 with TRBJ2-7; 8 bases are shared with TRBD1. V was clipped by 7 bases and J by 3 bases; unmatched bases: 8. The CDR3 loop spans 14 amino acids. In germline, CDR1 is LGHNT, CDR2 FRNRAP. The DNA of the CDR3 is TGTGCTAGTGAAACCGGGACAGGTAACTACGAGCAGTACTTC. This codes for CASETGTGNYEQYF.

This clonotype was observed at least ten times. This chain joins TRBV20-1 and TRBJ2-5, with 9 bases that match TRBD1. CDR3 length: 15 amino acids. Trimming at V came to 1 base and at J to 4 bases, leaving 7 bases not matched to a gene. Germline lookup yields CDR1 DFQATT and CDR2 SNEGSKA (reference sequence). The CDR3 here is CSARGGQGRVETQYF. The CDR3 bases are TGCAGTGCTAGAGGGGGACAGGGACGGGTAGAGACCCAGTACTTC.

This clonotype was seen repeatedly, ten times or more. The CDR3 bases are TGTGCCAGCAGTTCCGGGGGGAGCGGCAATCAGCCCCAGCATTTT. It translates to CASSSGGSGNQPQHF. This sequence joins TRBV28 and TRBJ1-5, with D possibly TRBD1 on 5 matching bases. Trimming left V 4 bases short and J 2 bases short, with 12 bases between. CDR1 and CDR2 (germline): MDHEN, SYDVKM. This CDR3 spans 15 amino acids.

This clonotype was seen at least ten times. The genes are TRBV6-2 or TRBV6-3 and TRBJ2-7; TRBD2 matches at 12 bases. The CDR3 spans 15 residues. The germline gives CDR1 MNHEY, CDR2 SVGEGT. The V gene end was trimmed by 6 bases and the J gene end by 4 bases; junction bases not matched to a gene: 7. The CDR3 loop is CASSHLAGGPYEQYF. The DNA of the CDR3 is TGTGCCAGCAGCCACCTAGCGGGAGGGCCTTACGAGCAGTACTTC.